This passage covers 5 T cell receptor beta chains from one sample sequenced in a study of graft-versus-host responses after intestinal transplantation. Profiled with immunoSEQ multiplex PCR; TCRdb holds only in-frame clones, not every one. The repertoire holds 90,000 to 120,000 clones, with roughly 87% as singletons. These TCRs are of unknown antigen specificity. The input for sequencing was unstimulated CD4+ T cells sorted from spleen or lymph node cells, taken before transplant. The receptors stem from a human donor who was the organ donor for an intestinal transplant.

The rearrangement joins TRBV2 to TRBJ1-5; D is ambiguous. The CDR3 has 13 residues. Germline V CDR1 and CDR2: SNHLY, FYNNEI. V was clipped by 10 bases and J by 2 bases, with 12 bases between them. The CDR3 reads CATRAQGNQPQHF. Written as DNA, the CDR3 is TGTGCCACCCGGGCCCAGGGCAATCAGCCCCAGCATTTT. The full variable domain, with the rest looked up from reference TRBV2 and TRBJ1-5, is EPEVTQTPSHQVTQMGQEVILRCVPISNHLYFYWYRQILGQKVEFLVSFYNNEISEKSEIFDDQFSVERPDGSNFTLKIRSTKLEDSAMYFCATRAQGNQPQHFGDGTRLSIL.

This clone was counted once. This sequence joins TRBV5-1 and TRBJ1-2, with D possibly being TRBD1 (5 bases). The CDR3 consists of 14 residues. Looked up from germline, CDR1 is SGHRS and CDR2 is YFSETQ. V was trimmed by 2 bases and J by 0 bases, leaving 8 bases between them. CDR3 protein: CASSFTGANYGYTF. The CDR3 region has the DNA TGCGCCAGCAGCTTCACGGGGGCTAACTATGGCTACACCTTC.

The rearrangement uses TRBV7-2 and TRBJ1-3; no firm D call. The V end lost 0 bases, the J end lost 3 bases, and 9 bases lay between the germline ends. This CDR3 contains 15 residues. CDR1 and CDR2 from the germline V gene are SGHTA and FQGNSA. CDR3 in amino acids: CASSLALFVGNTIYF. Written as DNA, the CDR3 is TGTGCCAGCAGCTTAGCGCTTTTCGTTGGAAACACCATATATTTT.

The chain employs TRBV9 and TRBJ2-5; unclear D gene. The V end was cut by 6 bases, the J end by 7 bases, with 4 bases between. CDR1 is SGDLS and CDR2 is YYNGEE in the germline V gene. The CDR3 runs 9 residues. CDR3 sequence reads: CASTGTQYF. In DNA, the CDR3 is TGTGCCAGCACGGGGACCCAGTACTTC.

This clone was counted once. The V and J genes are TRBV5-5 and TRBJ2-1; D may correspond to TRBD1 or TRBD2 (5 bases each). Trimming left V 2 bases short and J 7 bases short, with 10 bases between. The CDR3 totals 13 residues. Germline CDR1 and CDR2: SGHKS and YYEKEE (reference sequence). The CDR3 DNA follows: TGTGCCAGCAGCTTCATCTGGGGGAATGAGCAGTTCTTC. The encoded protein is CASSFIWGNEQFF.